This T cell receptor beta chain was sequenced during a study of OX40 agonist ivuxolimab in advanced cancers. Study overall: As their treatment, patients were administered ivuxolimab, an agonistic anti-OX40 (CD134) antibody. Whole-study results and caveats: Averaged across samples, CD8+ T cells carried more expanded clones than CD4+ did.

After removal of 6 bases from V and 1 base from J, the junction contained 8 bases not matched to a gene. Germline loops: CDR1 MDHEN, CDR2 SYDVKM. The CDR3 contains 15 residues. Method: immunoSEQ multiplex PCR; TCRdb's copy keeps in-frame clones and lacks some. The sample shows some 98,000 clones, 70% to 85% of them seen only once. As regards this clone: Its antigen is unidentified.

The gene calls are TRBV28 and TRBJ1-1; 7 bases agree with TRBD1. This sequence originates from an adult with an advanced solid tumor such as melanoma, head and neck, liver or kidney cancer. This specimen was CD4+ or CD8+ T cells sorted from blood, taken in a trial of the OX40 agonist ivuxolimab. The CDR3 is CASSRFTGENTEAFF. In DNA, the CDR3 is TGTGCCAGCAGCCGTTTTACAGGGGAGAACACTGAAGCTTTCTTT.